This entry lists 10 T cell receptor beta chains sequenced from one sample in a study of blood T cell repertoires in COVID-19 (TCRdb year 2020). Library preparation employed the immunoSEQ multiplex PCR assay. TCRdb re-hosts the immuneACCESS table, in-frame sequences only. Its copies lack some clones; in the studies checked, an unresolved V gene accounts for under half of them, and the cause for the rest is not known. Here the sample has more than 200,000 clones; approximately 90% occur a single time. Approximately 1.7% of the sample is in the top ten clones. Material for sequencing was peripheral blood. The origin of the receptors is a man in his 70s with acute or convalescent COVID-19.

The CDR3 region is CASSRASDERERQETQYF. CDR3 DNA sequence: TGCGCCAGCAGCCGGGCGTCGGACGAGCGGGAGAGACAAGAGACCCAGTACTTC. The chain combines TRBV4-3 with TRBJ2-5, with 8 bases identical to TRBD2. There are 18 residues in the CDR3. Germline V gives CDR1 LGHNA, CDR2 YSLEER. Trimming at V came to 4 bases and at J to 2 bases, leaving 15 bases not matched to a gene.

The chain joins TRBV30 to TRBJ2-1; TRBD1 might be the D (5 bases). Germline CDR1 reads GTSNPN; CDR2 reads SVGIG (reference sequence). The V and J ends lost 4 bases and 10 bases respectively, with 17 bases between them. The CDR3 contains 13 residues. This CDR3 reads CAWMQGVRGEQFF. CDR3 in DNA: TGTGCCTGGATGCAGGGCGTAAGGGGAGAGCAGTTCTTC.

This chain uses TRBV19 with TRBJ2-7; TRBD1 matches at 8 bases. The V gene end was trimmed by 5 bases and the J gene end by 0 bases; junction bases not matched to a gene: 6. The CDR3 consists of 15 residues. CDR1 LNHDA and CDR2 SQIVND come from the germline V gene (reference sequence). The CDR3 is CASSAGQASSYEQYF. CDR3 nucleotide sequence: TGTGCCAGTAGTGCGGGACAGGCTAGCTCCTACGAGCAGTACTTC.

The rearrangement links TRBV15 to TRBJ2-7; 8 positions match TRBD1. This CDR3 spans 15 amino acids. Losses at the gene ends were 2 bases for V and 1 base for J; bases not matched to a gene: 4. The germline CDR1 and CDR2 sequences are LNHNV and YYDKDF (reference sequence). CDR3 sequence reads: CATSRLTGGSYEQYF. CDR3 DNA: TGTGCCACCAGCAGACTCACAGGGGGTTCCTACGAGCAGTACTTC.

The chain uses TRBV9 and TRBJ2-3; D possibly corresponds to TRBD2 (7 bases). The CDR3 has 17 amino acids. In germline, CDR1 is SGDLS, CDR2 YYNGEE. With 0 bases removed from V and 3 bases from J, the gap between germline ends came to 17 bases. The DNA of the CDR3 is TGTGCCAGCAGCGTAGCTGGGGGCGGGAGTGGAACAGATACGCAGTATTTT. Translation: CASSVAGGGSGTDTQYF.

This clone was seen just once. This chain's CDR3 is CASSPRGGNEQFF. The CDR3 nucleotides read TGTGCCAGCAGCCCGAGGGGAGGGAATGAGCAGTTCTTC. V is TRBV11-3 and J is TRBJ2-1; 7 nucleotides line up with TRBD2. V gave up 5 bases and J gave up 7 bases; unmatched junction bases: 5. This CDR3 contains 13 residues. Per germline, CDR1 SGHNT and CDR2 YENEEA.

The genes are TRBV29-1 and TRBJ2-7; D gene unclear. This CDR3 has 12 residues. Germline V gene data show CDR1 as SQVTM and CDR2 as ANQGSEA. The CDR3 loop is CSYQVNFGEQYF. The CDR3 DNA sequence: TGCAGTTACCAGGTAAACTTCGGCGAGCAGTACTTC.

This clone was found once. The V call is TRBV7-2, the J call TRBJ2-1; D uncertain. Per germline, CDR1 SGHTA and CDR2 FQGNSA. Trimming took off 3 bases at V and 7 bases at J, with 13 bases between the two ends. The CDR3 length is 14 residues. This CDR3 is CASSFSSSYNEQFF. CDR3 DNA sequence: TGTGCCAGCAGCTTTAGTAGCTCTTATAATGAGCAGTTCTTC.

The gene calls are TRBV6-2 or TRBV6-3 and TRBJ2-5, with D hard to call. This CDR3 has 14 amino acids. Germline CDR1 and CDR2: MNHEY and SVGEGT. Trimming left V 3 bases short and J 6 bases short, with 14 bases between. CDR3 protein: CASSYELTLKTQYF. CDR3 in DNA: TGTGCCAGCAGTTATGAGTTAACCTTAAAGACCCAGTACTTC.

This clone showed up just a few times. The chain couples TRBV6-5 to TRBJ2-1; 7 nucleotides match TRBD2. The V gene end was trimmed by 2 bases and the J gene end by 9 bases; junction bases not matched to a gene: 7. Germline V gives CDR1 MNHEY, CDR2 SVGAGI. The length of the CDR3 is 14 residues. CDR3 bases: TGTGCCAGCAGTTACAACCCTAGCGGAAGTGAGCAGTTCTTC. This codes for CASSYNPSGSEQFF.